This T cell receptor (beta chain) was sequenced for a study of shared clonotypes between healthy human individuals. Details on this clone: The antigen is not known.

Over several immunoSEQ plates, each subset's genomic DNA was distributed in even portions. In the original workflow: ImmunoSEQ yielded junction-only sequences lacking quality scores, so filtering differed. Clones were read by immunoSEQ multiplex PCR, and TCRdb kept only the in-frame ones, dropping some. That table supplies the V and J calls and clone size; D and trimming were determined from the DNA. This table has roughly 760,000 clones, approximately 74% appearing once. General study points: Some clonotypes were shared by all four sorted-subset donors, while others were not shared. The non-shared ones had lower generation probabilities than the shared ones.

This clonotype was sampled from a woman in her twenties or thirties in good health. Sequenced input: memory CD4+ T cells sorted from blood. Specified subset: CD45RA-negative fraction.

CDR3 in amino acids: CASSPSGGDEQFF. The CDR3 DNA follows: TGTGCCAGCAGCCCCTCGGGTGGAGATGAGCAGTTCTTC. The V gene is TRBV11-2, the J gene TRBJ2-1, with D unresolved. The length of the CDR3 is 13 residues. The germline V gene has CDR1 SGHAT and CDR2 FQNNGV. V was clipped by 5 bases and J by 8 bases, with 13 bases between them.